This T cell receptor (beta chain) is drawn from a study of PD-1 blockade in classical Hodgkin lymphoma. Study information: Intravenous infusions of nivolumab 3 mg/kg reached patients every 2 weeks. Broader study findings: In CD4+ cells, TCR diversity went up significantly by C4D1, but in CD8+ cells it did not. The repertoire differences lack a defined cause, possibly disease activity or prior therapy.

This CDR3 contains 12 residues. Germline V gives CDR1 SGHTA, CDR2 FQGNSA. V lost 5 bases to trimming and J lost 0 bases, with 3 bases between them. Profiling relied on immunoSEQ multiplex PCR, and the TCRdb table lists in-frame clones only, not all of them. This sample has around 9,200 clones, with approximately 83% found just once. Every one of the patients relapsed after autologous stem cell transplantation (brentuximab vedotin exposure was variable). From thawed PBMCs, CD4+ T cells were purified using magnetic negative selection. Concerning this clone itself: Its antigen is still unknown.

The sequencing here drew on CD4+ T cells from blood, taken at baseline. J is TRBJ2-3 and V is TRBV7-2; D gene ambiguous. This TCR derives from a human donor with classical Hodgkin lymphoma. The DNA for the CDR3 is TGTGCCAGCAGCACAAGCACAGATACGCAGTATTTT. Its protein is CASSTSTDTQYF.